This TCR beta chain was sequenced during a study of blood T cell repertoires in COVID-19. The wider study: COVID-19 samples, acute and convalescent, were from the United States, Italy and Spain.

Libraries were prepared by immunoSEQ multiplex PCR; TCRdb keeps only in-frame clonotypes and omits some of them. The table records approximately 140,000 clones, roughly 84% of them present only once. Trimming pared 8 bases from V and 7 bases from J, leaving 20 bases between. The V gene's germline CDR1 is SNHLY and CDR2 FYNNEI. The CDR3 is made up of 14 amino acids. The origin of this receptor is a woman between 45 and 60 years old who had been exposed to COVID-19. The chain links TRBV2 to TRBJ1-2, with D perhaps TRBD1 (6 bases). Sequencing was done on a sample of PBMCs or T cells enriched from blood (not recorded which). Written as DNA, the CDR3 is TGTGCCAGCGTGGAGTGGGGGGGCACGGTTGGCTACACCTTC. As protein: CASVEWGGTVGYTF.